This T cell receptor beta chain was found in a study of beta chain features in type 1 diabetes. CD4+ cells of the naive, central memory, regulatory and stem cell-like memory types were sorted via CD45RO/CCR7/CD25/CD127/CD95/CD27. The germline gives CDR1 SGHVS, CDR2 FNYEAQ. The CDR3 totals 15 residues. Trimming cost V 1 base and J 7 bases, with 16 bases left between them. This clone was detected a few times. Since all of the isolated RNA was reverse transcribed, expressed TCRB transcripts were what got sequenced. TCRdb's copy holds only in-frame clones and misses some; the assay was immunoSEQ multiplex PCR. The repertoire holds 350,000 to 450,000 clones, with approximately 15% as singletons.

The material sequenced was naive CD4+ T cells from blood. The clonotype was recovered from a man aged 30 to 45 in good health. The rearrangement joins TRBV7-6 to TRBJ1-1, with unresolved D. Here the CDR3 reads CASSLGIGGKVEAFF. As DNA, the CDR3 is TGTGCCAGCAGCTTAGGTATAGGAGGGAAGGTTGAAGCTTTCTTT.